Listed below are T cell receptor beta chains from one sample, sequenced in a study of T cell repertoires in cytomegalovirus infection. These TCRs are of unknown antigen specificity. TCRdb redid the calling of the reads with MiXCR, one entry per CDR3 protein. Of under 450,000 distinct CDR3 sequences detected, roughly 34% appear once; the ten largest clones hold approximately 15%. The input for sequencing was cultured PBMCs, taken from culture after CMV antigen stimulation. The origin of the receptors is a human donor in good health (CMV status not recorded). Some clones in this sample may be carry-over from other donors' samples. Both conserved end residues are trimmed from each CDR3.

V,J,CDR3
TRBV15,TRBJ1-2,ATSRESGGYT
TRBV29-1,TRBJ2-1,SVMGQVTSGDNEQF
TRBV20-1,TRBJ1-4,SARESLATNEKLF
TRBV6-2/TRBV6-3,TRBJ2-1,ASSYGQGFRYEQF
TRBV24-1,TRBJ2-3,ATSDRLAETTDTQY
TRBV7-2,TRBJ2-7,ASSLDPGQGILKY
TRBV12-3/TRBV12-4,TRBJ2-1,ASSPLGGGAYNEQF
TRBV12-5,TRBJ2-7,ASGDGTSVPYEQY
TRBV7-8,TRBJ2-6,ASSQVPSPGANVLT
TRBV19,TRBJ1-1,ATKVYPANTEAF
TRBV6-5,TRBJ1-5,ASSYSVNQPQH
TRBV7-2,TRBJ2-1,ASSSVAGVAPEQF
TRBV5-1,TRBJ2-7,ASSLASGSLYEQY